This T cell receptor beta chain stems from a study of radiotherapy plus CTLA-4 blockade in lung cancer. Study outcomes and limitations: How blood T cell clones changed early, along with interferon-beta, reportedly forecast response best. Tumor-derived TCR clones expanded in blood after radiotherapy plus ipilimumab.

Patients with chemo-refractory metastatic non-small-cell lung cancer received focal radiation plus CTLA-4 blockade with ipilimumab. Worth noting for this clone: Its antigen is not known.

Here immunoSEQ multiplex PCR was the method, and the copy in TCRdb shows in-frame clones only, minus some. The sample contains 55,000 to 85,000 clones, around 77% of which appear only once. This specimen consisted of peripheral blood, obtained from a patient treated with radiotherapy plus ipilimumab. This receptor was taken from a human donor with non-small cell lung cancer whose response to radiotherapy plus ipilimumab could not be evaluated. Some clones in this sample may be carry-over from other donors' samples.

CDR3 in DNA: TGCGCCAGCAGCTTGGCCCCGGGAACCGAAGTGGGAGAGACCCAGTACTTC. Encoded protein: CASSLAPGTEVGETQYF. This chain uses TRBV5-1 with TRBJ2-5, with D perhaps TRBD2 (5 bases). Trimming took off 0 bases at V and 4 bases at J, with 19 bases between the two ends. This CDR3 contains 17 residues. In germline, CDR1 is SGHRS, CDR2 YFSETQ.